The 16 T cell receptor beta chains below come from one sample, sequenced in a study of blood T cell repertoires in COVID-19. Sequencing used immunoSEQ multiplex PCR; TCRdb keeps in-frame clones, though not all of them. The sample lists 120,000 to 150,000 clones; approximately 80% were seen once. Sequencing was done on a sample of PBMCs or T cells enriched from blood (not recorded which). The receptor source for this set is a woman in her 40s who had recovered from COVID-19.

The V call is TRBV10-2, the J call TRBJ2-5, with D tentatively TRBD1 (6 bases). Germline CDR1 reads WSHSY; CDR2 reads SAAADI. The V and J ends lost 3 bases and 2 bases respectively, with 13 bases between them. This CDR3 is built from 15 residues. The CDR3 loop reads CASSEGSTGQETQYF. CDR3 nucleotide sequence: TGCGCCAGCAGTGAAGGGTCGACAGGTCAAGAGACCCAGTACTTC.

The CDR3 region has the DNA TGTGCCAGCAGGGAGGACTACCACAATAATTCACCCCTCCACTTT. Its protein is CASREDYHNNSPLHF. The V and J genes are TRBV28 and TRBJ1-6; D uncertain. This CDR3 has 15 amino acids. CDR1 is MDHEN and CDR2 is SYDVKM in the germline V gene. With 6 bases removed from V and 5 bases from J, the gap between germline ends came to 14 bases.

The V gene is TRBV5-1, the J gene TRBJ2-7, with no clear D. This CDR3 spans 15 amino acids. From germline, CDR1 is SGHRS and CDR2 YFSETQ. V shed 0 bases and J shed 2 bases, with 12 bases lying between them. This CDR3 is CASSLVRRLTYEQYF. Here the CDR3 DNA reads TGCGCCAGCAGCTTGGTCCGAAGACTCACCTACGAGCAGTACTTC.

The chain has TRBV27 and TRBJ2-5, with TRBD1 as a possible D gene (6 bases). Germline V gene lookup returns CDR1 MNHEY and CDR2 SMNVEV (reference sequence). This CDR3 is 15 amino acids long. V shed 6 bases and J shed 1 base, with 15 bases lying between them. CDR3 DNA sequence: TGTGCCAGCAGCCCCTGGGGGACACGCCAAGAGACCCAGTACTTC. Protein: CASSPWGTRQETQYF.

V gene TRBV28 combines with J gene TRBJ1-5, with 9 bases identical to TRBD1. CDR3 size: 14 residues. Germline CDR1 reads MDHEN; CDR2 reads SYDVKM. J was trimmed by 4 bases and V by 4 bases; bases with no gene match: 2. CDR3 loop: CASSWGQGNQPQHF. CDR3 nucleotides: TGTGCCAGCAGTTGGGGACAGGGTAATCAGCCCCAGCATTTT.

The J gene is TRBJ2-2, the V gene TRBV7-8, with 8 bases lining up with TRBD1. After removal of 6 bases from V and 1 base from J, the junction contained 10 bases not matched to a gene. The germline V gene encodes CDR1 SGHVS and CDR2 FQNEAQ. The CDR3 runs to 17 residues. The CDR3 sequence: CASRTTRDRMNTGELFF. The CDR3 nucleotides read TGTGCCAGCAGAACAACCCGGGACAGGATGAACACCGGGGAGCTGTTTTTT.

This clone was counted a single time. The J gene is TRBJ1-3, the V gene TRBV3-1 (or the pseudogene TRBV3-2); D uncertain. Looked up from germline, CDR1 is LGHDT and CDR2 is YNNKEL (reference sequence). This CDR3 contains 15 residues. V lost 0 bases, J lost 4 bases, and 10 bases lay in between. CDR3 sequence: CASSQEYIFGNTIYF. The DNA for the CDR3 is TGTGCCAGCAGCCAAGAATATATTTTCGGAAACACCATATATTTT.

The J gene is TRBJ1-2, the V gene TRBV16, with D possibly matching TRBD1 (5 bases). The CDR3 is made up of 14 amino acids. Trimming shortened V by 4 bases and J by 4 bases, and 13 bases separated the two germline ends. Germline-derived CDR1 and CDR2 are KGHSY and FQNENV. This CDR3 reads CASSPVGGFYGYTF. DNA of the CDR3: TGTGCCAGCAGCCCCGTGGGGGGATTCTATGGCTACACCTTC.

Only a few counts were recorded for this clone. The chain carries TRBV2 and TRBJ2-3, with 8 bases identical to TRBD2. The J segment lost 2 bases and the V segment lost 5 bases, leaving 9 bases of the junction unmatched. Germline V gene sequence: CDR1 SNHLY, CDR2 FYNNEI. The CDR3 spans 16 residues. CDR3 protein: CASSSGREGDTDTQYF. The CDR3, as DNA: TGTGCCAGCAGTAGCGGGAGAGAAGGGGACACAGATACGCAGTATTTT.

This rearrangement joins TRBV12-3 or TRBV12-4 to TRBJ1-2; TRBD1 aligns across 7 bases. V shed 10 bases, J shed 6 bases, and the junction held 11 bases outside the gene matches. The CDR3 covers 13 residues. CDR3 coding DNA: TGTGCCATTCGAGGGGGCCAGAGCGATGGCTACACCTTC. This sequence encodes CAIRGGQSDGYTF.

This clone was observed many times. The rearrangement links TRBV4-1 to TRBJ2-1; 10 bases align to TRBD2. The CDR3 is 15 residues long. V trimming: 4 bases; J trimming: 7 bases; junction bases outside the gene matches: 7. CDR1 and CDR2 from the germline V gene are MGHRA and YSYEKL. The DNA for the CDR3 is TGCGCCAGCAGCCCGGGACTAGCGTTGGGGAATGAGCAGTTCTTC. Protein product: CASSPGLALGNEQFF.

The chain has TRBV5-1 and TRBJ1-2; TRBD1 aligns across 10 bases. Germline V gene sequence: CDR1 SGHRS, CDR2 YFSETQ. Trimming cost V 4 bases and J 1 base; bases outside gene matches: 10. The CDR3 has 17 residues. CDR3 in amino acids: CASSGTGALPGNYGYTF. The CDR3 DNA is TGCGCCAGCAGCGGGACAGGGGCGCTCCCTGGTAACTATGGCTACACCTTC. Complete variable domain (other parts from reference TRBV5-1 and TRBJ1-2): KAGVTQTPRYLIKTRGQQVTLSCSPISGHRSVSWYQQTPGQGLQFLFEYFSETQRNKGNFPGRFSGRQFSNSRSEMNVSTLELGDSALYLCASSGTGALPGNYGYTFGSGTRLTVV.

The chain is built from TRBV5-1 and TRBJ2-3; 8 bases line up with TRBD2. After removal of 4 bases from V and 1 base from J, the junction contained 5 bases not matched to a gene. Germline loops: CDR1 SGHRS, CDR2 YFSETQ. The CDR3 runs 15 residues. This CDR3 reads CASSHGRGGTDTQYF. The CDR3 region has the DNA TGCGCCAGCAGCCACGGGCGGGGGGGCACAGATACGCAGTATTTT.

This sequence joins TRBV9 and TRBJ2-7; 10 nucleotides align to TRBD1. V dropped 2 bases and J dropped 1; count of bases not matched to a gene: 3. The germline V gene has CDR1 SGDLS and CDR2 YYNGEE. There are 15 residues in the CDR3. The CDR3 protein is CASSVGTGESYEQYF. In DNA form, the CDR3 reads TGTGCCAGCAGCGTCGGGACAGGGGAGTCCTACGAGCAGTACTTC.

This clone was counted a few times. This rearrangement joins TRBV10-3 to TRBJ1-5; possible D gene TRBD1, 6 bases. This CDR3 is built from 13 residues. Trimming removed 7 bases from V and 0 bases from J, with 7 bases in between. Germline CDR1 ENHRY, CDR2 SYGVKD. The CDR3 reads CAITGDSNQPQHF. Written as DNA, the CDR3 is TGTGCCATCACAGGGGATAGCAATCAGCCCCAGCATTTT.

This clone was recorded only once. V usage is TRBV29-1 and J usage is TRBJ2-2; no clear D. The CDR3 spans 12 residues. Between the trimmed V and J ends, which lost 6 bases and 5 bases, there was a span of 10 bases. Germline V CDR1 and CDR2: SQVTM, ANQGSEA. The CDR3 protein is CSVGPSTGELFF. The CDR3 DNA reads TGCAGCGTAGGCCCTAGTACCGGGGAGCTGTTTTTT.